A single sample is the source of the 24 T cell receptor beta chains below, sequenced in a study of blood T cell repertoires in COVID-19. The data were produced by immunoSEQ multiplex PCR, yet TCRdb's version contains in-frame clones alone and is incomplete. Here the sample spans tens of thousands of clones, more than 80% being singletons. The specimen sequenced was peripheral blood. These receptors were obtained from an older man with acute or convalescent COVID-19.

This clone was observed many times. This chain uses TRBV6-6 with TRBJ2-7, with 8 bases that match TRBD1. The V segment lost 6 bases and the J segment 2 bases; nucleotides outside the gene matches: 6. The V gene's germline CDR1 is MNHNY and CDR2 SVGAGI (reference sequence). The CDR3 has 14 amino acids. The CDR3 protein is CASRGQGAAYEQYF. The CDR3, as DNA: TGTGCCAGCAGAGGACAGGGAGCGGCCTACGAGCAGTACTTC.

The chain has TRBV5-5 and TRBJ2-5; D is possibly TRBD1 (5 bases). V dropped 2 bases and J dropped 1 base, with 12 bases sitting between them. Germline V lookup: CDR1 SGHKS, CDR2 YYEKEE (reference sequence). The length of the CDR3 is 15 residues. The CDR3 is CASSFPDTLQETQYF. CDR3 DNA sequence: TGTGCCAGCAGCTTCCCGGACACCCTCCAAGAGACCCAGTACTTC.

This sequence joins TRBV29-1 and TRBJ2-1; D possibly corresponds to TRBD1 (5 bases). With 5 bases removed from V and 5 bases from J, the gap between germline ends came to 10 bases. This CDR3 is built from 12 residues. The V gene's germline CDR1 is SQVTM and CDR2 ANQGSEA. This CDR3 reads CSVTSGNNEQFF. For the CDR3, the DNA is TGCAGCGTTACTTCAGGGAACAATGAGCAGTTCTTC.

The J gene is TRBJ1-2, the V gene TRBV12-5, with TRBD1 identical over 8 bases. Germline V gene sequence: CDR1 LGHNT, CDR2 FRNRAP. There are 14 residues in the CDR3. V shed 9 bases and J 1 base; nucleotides not matched to a gene: 7. The chain's CDR3 is CARDRAMDNYGYTF. The CDR3 DNA reads TGTGCTAGGGACAGGGCAATGGATAACTATGGCTACACCTTC.

The rearrangement uses TRBV11-3 and TRBJ2-1; D remains unclear. The CDR3 loop spans 13 amino acids. V lost 1 base to trimming and J lost 6 bases, with 7 bases between them. Germline V CDR1 and CDR2: SGHNT, YENEEA. The CDR3 reads CASSLVSVNEQFF. DNA of the CDR3: TGTGCCAGCAGCTTAGTTTCGGTCAATGAGCAGTTCTTC.

V usage is TRBV1 and J usage is TRBJ1-2. TRBV1 constitutes a pseudogene. The CDR3 is 14 amino acids. CDR3 sequence: CTSSRPKKAYGYTF. CDR3 in DNA: TGCACCAGCAGCCGACCGAAAAAAGCGTATGGCTACACCTTC.

V gene TRBV19 combines with J gene TRBJ1-2; 8 bases are a match to TRBD1. J gave up 2 bases and V 4 bases, and 9 bases lay outside the gene matches. The CDR3 extends over 16 amino acids. CDR1 is LNHDA, CDR2 SQIVND, per germline (reference sequence). Here the CDR3 reads CASSTTDRGRNYGYTF. DNA of the CDR3: TGTGCCAGTAGTACCACCGACAGGGGACGAAACTATGGCTACACCTTC.

This clone was observed a few times. This chain connects TRBV4-2 to TRBJ1-1; 10 nucleotides align to TRBD1. The CDR3 loop spans 22 amino acids. Looked up from germline, CDR1 is LGHNA and CDR2 is YNFKEQ. J gave up 2 bases and V 0 bases, and 21 bases lay outside the gene matches. CDR3 bases: TGTGCCAGCAGCCAAGACCCTGACAGGGGGCGCATGTTTTCGAGATATAACACTGAAGCTTTCTTT. Translating gives CASSQDPDRGRMFSRYNTEAFF.

The chain is built from TRBV11-3 and TRBJ2-2; 7 positions match TRBD1. Germline V gives CDR1 SGHNT, CDR2 YENEEA. V was pared by 3 bases and J by 2 bases, with 3 bases of the junction left unmatched. The CDR3 has 15 amino acids. In DNA form, the CDR3 reads TGTGCCAGCAGCTTCGGACAGGCCAACACCGGGGAGCTGTTTTTT. Protein product: CASSFGQANTGELFF.

This chain connects TRBV7-6 to TRBJ2-2; 8 positions match TRBD1. CDR1 and CDR2 (germline): SGHVS, FNYEAQ. V lost 5 bases and J lost 4; bases outside the gene matches: 9. The CDR3 extends over 16 amino acids. The CDR3 sequence is CASSPSRRGLTGELFF. The CDR3 DNA reads TGTGCCAGCAGCCCGTCCCGCAGGGGGCTCACCGGGGAGCTGTTTTTT.

As to this clone: Other DNA sequences in the sample encode the same CDR3. This chain links TRBV6-5 with TRBJ1-1, with 8 bases that match TRBD1. The germline V gene encodes CDR1 MNHEY and CDR2 SVGAGI. CDR3 size: 14 residues. Trimming cost V 2 bases and J 6 bases; bases outside gene matches: 5. CDR3 residues: CASSYTGQGAEAFF. The CDR3 DNA follows: TGTGCCAGCAGTTACACCGGACAGGGCGCTGAAGCTTTCTTT.

The rearrangement links TRBV15 to TRBJ1-5; weak D call: TRBD1 (6 bases). The CDR3 length is 15 residues. The germline gives CDR1 LNHNV, CDR2 YYDKDF (reference sequence). The V end lost 4 bases, the J end lost 3 bases, and 13 bases lay between the germline ends. CDR3 protein: CATSNGGGPNQPQHF. DNA for the CDR3: TGTGCCACCAGCAACGGGGGGGGGCCCAATCAGCCCCAGCATTTT.

The gene calls are TRBV2 and TRBJ1-5; tentatively, D is TRBD1 (6 bases). V was cut by 7 bases and J by 5 bases, with 12 bases left in between. The V gene's germline CDR1 is SNHLY and CDR2 FYNNEI. The CDR3 runs to 13 residues. The CDR3 spells CASNRGGYQPQHF. CDR3 in DNA: TGTGCCAGCAACAGAGGGGGTTATCAGCCCCAGCATTTT.

The chain couples TRBV6-5 to TRBJ2-7; 8 positions agree with TRBD1. Looked up from germline, CDR1 is MNHEY and CDR2 is SVGAGI. The CDR3 runs 14 residues. Unmatched junction bases numbered 5, after V lost 5 bases and J lost 2 bases. The CDR3 loop is CASSRTGMTYEQYF. CDR3 nucleotides: TGTGCCAGCAGTCGGACAGGGATGACCTACGAGCAGTACTTC.

This chain connects TRBV18 to TRBJ2-3; D may be TRBD2 (7 bases). The CDR3 consists of 18 residues. V lost 3 bases and J 4 bases, leaving 23 bases between the germline ends. From germline, CDR1 is KGHSH and CDR2 LQKENI. The CDR3 sequence: CASSPVRGTRGGADTQYF. The CDR3 coding sequence is TGTGCCAGCTCACCGGTCAGGGGCACGAGAGGGGGGGCAGATACGCAGTATTTT.

This clone was found once. The genes are TRBV3-1 (or the pseudogene TRBV3-2) and TRBJ2-7; perhaps TRBD2 as D (6 bases). Deletions cut 2 bases from V and 2 bases from J, with 7 bases between. This CDR3 has 13 amino acids. Germline lookup yields CDR1 LGHDT and CDR2 YNNKEL (reference sequence). CDR3 nucleotide sequence: TGTGCCAGCAGCCAACGGGGGACCTACGAGCAGTACTTC. It yields the protein CASSQRGTYEQYF.

This clone appeared many times. This chain connects TRBV15 to TRBJ2-1; no clear D. Trimming removed 0 bases at V and 7 bases at J, with 7 bases between. Germline V gene sequence: CDR1 LNHNV, CDR2 YYDKDF (reference sequence). The CDR3 extends over 13 amino acids. The CDR3 bases are TGTGCCACCAGCAGAGAAAATCGGAATGAGCAGTTCTTC. It yields the protein CATSRENRNEQFF.

V gene TRBV19 combines with J gene TRBJ1-5; D is unclear. The V end lost 7 bases, the J end lost 7 bases, and 17 bases lay between the germline ends. This CDR3 is built from 14 residues. In germline, CDR1 is LNHDA, CDR2 SQIVND (reference sequence). CDR3 protein: CASTVLYRGQPQHF. CDR3 DNA: TGTGCCAGTACCGTCTTATACCGAGGGCAGCCCCAGCATTTT. Combining the CDR3 with reference TRBV19 and TRBJ1-5 gives the whole variable domain DGGITQSPKYLFRKEGQNVTLSCEQNLNHDAMYWYRQDPGQGLRLIYYSQIVNDFQKGDIAEGYSVSREKKESFPLTVTSAQKNPTAFYLCASTVLYRGQPQHFGDGTRLSIL.

The chain uses TRBV2 and TRBJ1-2; no firm D call. CDR1 SNHLY and CDR2 FYNNEI come from the germline V gene. This CDR3 region has 13 residues. V lost 6 bases, J lost 8 bases, and 16 bases lay in between. The CDR3, as DNA: TGTGCCAGCAGGGCGACTACCGGCTACGGCTACACCTTC. Translation gives CASRATTGYGYTF.

V is TRBV5-1 and J is TRBJ2-3; TRBD1 is a possible D gene (6 bases). Germline V gene lookup returns CDR1 SGHRS and CDR2 YFSETQ. The CDR3 sequence is 14 residues long. V was trimmed by 9 bases and J by 2 bases, leaving 16 bases between them. The CDR3 nucleotides are TGCGCCAACTGCTTAAACAGGGTCACAGATACGCAGTATTTT. This encodes CANCLNRVTDTQYF.

The chain has TRBV6-2 or TRBV6-3 and TRBJ1-2; possibly TRBD1 for D (6 bases). Deletions cut 0 bases from V and 7 bases from J, with 12 bases between. The V gene's germline CDR1 is MNHEY and CDR2 SVGEGT. This CDR3 contains 14 residues. The CDR3 protein is CASSYSAGQIGYTF. Here the CDR3 DNA reads TGTGCCAGCAGTTACTCGGCAGGACAGATTGGCTACACCTTC.

V usage is TRBV11-2 and J usage is TRBJ2-3, with 8 bases fitting TRBD2. CDR1 SGHAT and CDR2 FQNNGV come from the germline V gene. The CDR3 is 16 residues long. V lost 1 base to trimming and J lost 2 bases; unmatched junction nucleotides: 5. The CDR3 region is CASSLGTSRHTDTQYF. The CDR3 DNA is TGTGCCAGCAGCTTAGGGACTAGCAGACACACAGATACGCAGTATTTT.

This clone was picked up a small number of times. The chain recombines TRBV7-6 with TRBJ1-3; D is perhaps TRBD1 (5 bases). CDR1 is SGHVS and CDR2 is FNYEAQ in the germline V gene. V lost 4 bases to trimming and J lost 8 bases, with 15 bases between them. The CDR3 has 14 residues. Here the CDR3 DNA reads TGTGCCAGCAGCTCTGGGGGGGTTTTTGACACCATATATTTT. It codes for CASSSGGVFDTIYF.

This clone has only a few counts. This CDR3 reads CASSPQGSGPYGYTF. The CDR3 DNA reads as TGTGCCAGCTCACCCCAAGGTTCTGGGCCCTATGGCTACACCTTC. The chain is built from TRBV18 and TRBJ1-2; no firm D call. Germline-derived CDR1 and CDR2 are KGHSH and LQKENI. This CDR3 has 15 amino acids. Trimming stripped 3 bases from V and 4 bases from J, with 15 bases between.